The clone carrying this T cell receptor (beta chain) appeared many times. What it binds is not known. The sample belongs to a study of T cells in Graves' hyperthyroidism and ophthalmopathy. Study-level points and caveats: Appearing also in blood were most of the thyroid clonotypes expanded above 0.001.

No progression to ophthalmopathy during 18 months of follow-up defined stable disease. Amplification targeted TCR beta CDR3 regions from RNA transcripts. HTBI primers were used for first-round RT-PCR of the TCR CDR3. MiXCR, applied by TCRdb to the multiplex PCR reads, yields one record per CDR3 protein. The sample carries over 700,000 distinct CDR3 sequences, approximately 36% recorded once. Trimming cost V 0 bases and J 4 bases, with 10 bases left between them. The germline V gene encodes CDR1 SGHNT and CDR2 YYREEE (reference sequence). The CDR3 is 14 residues long. V gene TRBV5-4 combines with J gene TRBJ1-1; a possible D gene is TRBD1 (5 bases). Sequenced input: blood. This receptor was identified in a woman aged 40-49 years with Graves' hyperthyroidism. CDR3 sequence reads: CASSLGLQGTEAFF. As DNA, the CDR3 is TGTGCCAGCAGCTTGGGACTCCAGGGCACTGAAGCTTTCTTT.